This TCR beta chain appears in the sequencing data of a study of beta chain features in type 1 diabetes. At the level of the study: Healthy donors, compared against patients, showed similar age, gender and cell yields. Analysis included around 110,000,000 sorted cells drawn from all samples.

Expressed TCRB transcripts were sequenced after all isolated RNA was converted to cDNA. Profiling relied on immunoSEQ multiplex PCR, and the TCRdb table lists in-frame clones only, not all of them. The sample holds about half a million clones, more than 9.5% seen once. This clone turned up a few times. Sorting with CD45RO/CCR7/CD25/CD127/CD95/CD27 yielded naive, central memory, regulatory and stem-like memory CD4+ cells. Source material: naive CD4+ T cells from blood. This receptor was identified in a woman younger than 30 in good health.

The CDR3 DNA reads TGTGCCAGCAGCGTAGGGGGAATCCAAGAGAGGACCCAGTACTTC. It translates to CASSVGGIQERTQYF. The chain uses TRBV9 and TRBJ2-5, with D hard to call. The CDR3 sequence is 15 residues long. CDR1 and CDR2 from the germline V gene are SGDLS and YYNGEE. The germline V and J ends were trimmed by 0 bases and 7 bases, with 16 bases remaining between them.